One TCR beta chain is described in this entry. This CDR3 region has 16 residues. V lost 3 bases and J 0 bases, leaving 15 bases between the germline ends. The source of the sample is a study of CD8 T cells in Susac syndrome. With random hexamers, about 0.45 to 1 ug RNA was reverse transcribed. It was immunoSEQ multiplex PCR that amplified TCR beta CDR3 across 54 Vbeta and 13 Jbeta. TCRdb fed the immunoSEQ multiplex PCR reads into MiXCR, producing one record per CDR3 protein. This table holds about 300,000 distinct CDR3 sequences, about 91% found once. Sequenced input: CD8+ T cells from PBMCs. The chain uses TRBV12-3 or TRBV12-4 and TRBJ2-7; no clear D. The sequence was collected from a human donor with multiple sclerosis. CDR3 bases: TGTGCCAGCAGTTTCGGCATGCCTACTAACTCCTACGAGCAGTACTTC. It translates to CASSFGMPTNSYEQYF.